The clone carrying this T cell receptor beta chain was detected only once. This specimen belongs to a study of T cells in Graves' hyperthyroidism and ophthalmopathy. Lactation, pregnancy, other autoimmune disease or uncontrolled infection excluded patients. The CDR3 sequence is 16 residues long. The germline CDR1 and CDR2 sequences are SGHNT and YYREEE (reference sequence). V dropped 3 bases and J dropped 1 base, with 16 bases sitting between them. Researchers amplified the TCR beta CDR3 regions from RNA transcripts. The TCR CDR3 was amplified in a first-round RT-PCR using the HTBI primer set. TCRdb analysed the multiplex PCR reads with MiXCR anew, one entry per CDR3 protein. The sample has 550,000 to 700,000 distinct CDR3 sequences; about 45% are singletons.

Source material: peripheral blood or thyroid tissue (not recorded which). The chain carries TRBV5-4 and TRBJ2-5; TRBD1 might be the D (5 bases). The receptor's source is an adult woman with Graves' disease, either hyperthyroidism or ophthalmopathy (not recorded which). The CDR3 protein is CASSSPLAGFQETQYF. For the CDR3, the DNA is TGTGCCAGCAGCTCGCCTTTGGCAGGGTTCCAAGAGACCCAGTACTTC.